This TCR beta chain was captured in a study of tumor-infiltrating lymphocytes in oesophageal squamous cell carcinoma. MiXCR, applied by TCRdb to the PCR reads, yields one record per CDR3 protein. The sample yields about 13,000 distinct CDR3 sequences, 51% seen once. CDR3 size: 16 residues. Germline V gene data show CDR1 as SGHTA and CDR2 as FQGTGA. Source material: blood. The TCR comes from a female donor with esophageal squamous cell carcinoma. The chain links TRBV7-3 to TRBJ2-3; a weak D match, TRBD1 (6 bases). The J call is doubtful: the DNA matches TRBJ2-7 better. The chain's CDR3 is CASSPTSTGKGYEQYF. The CDR3 DNA sequence: TGTGCCAGCAGCCCGACATCGACAGGTAAAGGCTACGAGCAGTACTTC.